One and the same sample provided the 22 T cell receptor beta chains below, sequenced in a study of cytotoxic CD8 clonotypes in ibrutinib-treated CLL. Sequencing was performed with immunoSEQ multiplex PCR; in TCRdb, only in-frame clones are kept and a portion is missing. The profile shows tens of thousands of clones, 71% of them singletons. The input for sequencing was PBMCs, taken after 12 months of ibrutinib treatment. All receptors come from a human donor with chronic lymphocytic leukemia.

The CDR3 DNA is TGTGCCAGCAGTCCTACTAGCGGGCCCTACGAGCAGTACTTC. It specifies CASSPTSGPYEQYF. This chain uses TRBV7-6 with TRBJ2-7, with 9 positions matching TRBD2. This CDR3 is 14 amino acids long. The junction had 5 bases not matched to a gene; V was cut back by 6 bases and J by 2 bases. Germline V lookup: CDR1 SGHVS, CDR2 FNYEAQ.

V is TRBV7-9 and J is TRBJ2-3; the D gene is possibly TRBD1 (6 bases). Germline assignment: CDR1 SEHNR and CDR2 FQNEAQ (reference sequence). The ends were cut back, 2 bases at V and 4 bases at J, with 16 bases in the middle. This CDR3 is built from 16 residues. The chain's CDR3 is CASSLRVYRAPDTQYF. As DNA, the CDR3 is TGTGCCAGCAGCTTAAGGGTTTACAGGGCCCCAGATACGCAGTATTTT.

On this clone itself: At one end, the junction sequence differs from germline, possibly due to a read error. The CDR3 reads CASSQSLGANNIQYF. The CDR3 DNA is TGCGCCAGCAGCCAATCCCTGGGGGCCAATAACATTCAGTACTTC. The V gene is TRBV4-1, the J gene TRBJ2-4, with a tentative D call TRBD1 (6 bases). The CDR3 extends over 15 amino acids. CDR1 MGHRA and CDR2 YSYEKL come from the germline V gene.

CDR3 nucleotides: TGTGCCAGCAGCTCGGCCGGTCCAGATACGCAGTATTTT. Translating gives CASSSAGPDTQYF. The chain uses TRBV7-3 and TRBJ2-3; the D is unclear. The CDR3 has 13 amino acids. The germline CDR1 and CDR2 sequences are SGHTA and FQGTGA. V dropped 4 bases and J dropped 4 bases, with 9 bases sitting between them.

CDR3 region: CASSELAGSGELFF. The CDR3 DNA reads TGCGCCAGCAGCGAACTAGCGGGATCCGGGGAGCTGTTTTTT. The chain carries TRBV5-1 and TRBJ2-2; 10 bases agree with TRBD2. Germline CDR1 is SGHRS and CDR2 is YFSETQ. The CDR3 covers 14 residues. The junction had 3 bases not matched to a gene; V was cut back by 4 bases and J by 6 bases.

V gene TRBV2 combines with J gene TRBJ2-2; 9 bases align to TRBD2. The CDR3 sequence is 17 residues long. Losses at the gene ends were 4 bases for V and 5 bases for J; bases not matched to a gene: 11. CDR1 and CDR2 (germline): SNHLY, FYNNEI. The CDR3 here is CASSAINLAGSTGELFF. In nucleotides, the CDR3 is TGTGCCAGCAGTGCAATAAATCTAGCGGGATCAACCGGGGAGCTGTTTTTT.

The chain links TRBV28 to TRBJ2-1, with TRBD2 matching over 8 bases. The CDR3 sequence is 15 residues long. Germline-derived CDR1 and CDR2 are MDHEN and SYDVKM. Trimming removed 6 bases from V and 4 bases from J; junction bases left unmatched: 8. The CDR3 here is CASSEAGVGYNEQFF. In nucleotides, the CDR3 is TGTGCCAGCAGCGAAGCGGGAGTGGGATACAATGAGCAGTTCTTC. Based on the CDR3 plus reference TRBV28 and TRBJ2-1, the full variable domain is DVKVTQSSRYLVKRTGEKVFLECVQDMDHENMFWYRQDPGLGLRLIYFSYDVKMKEKGDIPEGYSVSREKKERFSLILESASTNQTSMYLCASSEAGVGYNEQFFGPGTRLTVL.

This clone was picked up a small number of times. The chain couples TRBV2 to TRBJ1-1; D not certain. Germline CDR1 SNHLY, CDR2 FYNNEI. The CDR3 is made up of 15 amino acids. Trimming removed 4 bases at V and 4 bases at J, with 16 bases between. CDR3 in amino acids: CASSVKARTVTEAFF. The CDR3 DNA is TGTGCCAGCAGTGTAAAGGCAAGAACGGTCACTGAAGCTTTCTTT.

The V and J genes are TRBV7-3 and TRBJ2-2; the match to TRBD1 covers 9 bases. This CDR3 is built from 16 residues. Per germline, CDR1 SGHTA and CDR2 FQGTGA. V shed 4 bases, J shed 4 bases, and the junction held 7 bases outside the gene matches. CDR3 sequence (DNA): TGTGCCAGCAGCTCCACAGGGGGCGCGGGCACCGGGGAGCTGTTTTTT. Its translation: CASSSTGGAGTGELFF.

In its sample, this clone was seen a few times. The chain has TRBV6-1 and TRBJ2-3, with D perhaps TRBD2 (6 bases). V was cut by 0 bases and J by 0 bases, with 16 bases left in between. In germline, CDR1 is MNHNS, CDR2 SASEGT. This CDR3 has 18 residues. CDR3 sequence: CASSEAHNPGTSTDTQYF. The CDR3 DNA reads as TGTGCCAGCAGTGAAGCGCATAACCCAGGGACTAGCACAGATACGCAGTATTTT.

V is TRBV5-1 and J is TRBJ2-7; TRBD2 matches at 9 bases. CDR3 length equals 13 residues. V lost 1 base to trimming and J lost 6 bases; unmatched junction nucleotides: 2. From germline, CDR1 is SGHRS and CDR2 YFSETQ. CDR3 DNA: TGCGCCAGCAGCTTGCTTAGCGGGGGCGAGCAGTACTTC. This codes for CASSLLSGGEQYF.

This sequence joins TRBV28 and TRBJ1-2; no definite D call. The CDR3 runs to 15 residues. Looked up from germline, CDR1 is MDHEN and CDR2 is SYDVKM. Trimming shortened V by 1 base and J by 1 base, and 10 bases separated the two germline ends. The DNA of the CDR3 is TGTGCCAGCAGTTTATATAGTTACAGTAACTATGGCTACACCTTC. Translation gives CASSLYSYSNYGYTF.

The gene calls are TRBV27 and TRBJ2-3; D might be TRBD1 or TRBD2, each matching 5 bases. V lost 7 bases and J 7 bases, leaving 21 bases between the germline ends. The CDR3 is 15 residues long. The germline V gene encodes CDR1 MNHEY and CDR2 SMNVEV (reference sequence). This CDR3 is CASNPLGEGDHTQYF. CDR3 DNA sequence: TGTGCCAGCAACCCCCTGGGGGAAGGGGACCATACGCAGTATTTT.

The CDR3 bases are TGCGCCAGCAGCTTGGCCCCGGGAGGGCAAGCAGATACGCAGTATTTT. Protein: CASSLAPGGQADTQYF. V and J are TRBV5-1 and TRBJ2-3, with 8 positions matching TRBD2. Germline V gene data show CDR1 as SGHRS and CDR2 as YFSETQ. This CDR3 is 16 amino acids long. V was clipped by 0 bases and J by 4 bases; unmatched bases: 7.

The V and J genes are TRBV11-2 and TRBJ1-4; D might be TRBD1 (6 bases). The V end lost 5 bases, the J end lost 0 bases, and 13 bases lay between the germline ends. CDR1 SGHAT and CDR2 FQNNGV come from the germline V gene. The CDR3 is 16 amino acids. CDR3 sequence: CASSVRGAATNEKLFF. The CDR3 DNA reads as TGTGCCAGCAGCGTCAGGGGAGCCGCAACTAATGAAAAACTGTTTTTT.

CDR3 region: CASSLEAGRRVAFF. CDR3 nucleotide sequence: TGCGCCAGCAGCTTGGAGGCCGGACGTCGGGTGGCTTTCTTT. The rearrangement joins TRBV5-1 to TRBJ1-1; D gene unclear. The germline V gene has CDR1 SGHRS and CDR2 YFSETQ. This CDR3 is 14 amino acids long. Trimming cost V 0 bases and J 11 bases, with 17 bases left between them.

This clone was picked up a small number of times. CDR3 amino acids: CSVDGLRGNEQFF. CDR3 DNA sequence: TGCAGCGTTGACGGGTTGAGGGGCAATGAGCAGTTCTTC. The chain uses TRBV29-1 and TRBJ2-1, with D possibly called TRBD1 or TRBD2 (5 bases each). CDR1 and CDR2 (germline): SQVTM, ANQGSEA. V was cut by 3 bases and J by 6 bases, with 12 bases left in between. The CDR3 spans 13 residues.

The genes are TRBV7-9 and TRBJ2-2, with TRBD2 matching over 9 bases. Trimming took 1 base from V and 0 from J; bases not matched to a gene: 9. The CDR3 runs 19 residues. Per the germline V gene, CDR1 is SEHNR and CDR2 is FQNEAQ (reference sequence). CDR3 in DNA: TGTGCCAGCAGCTTAGTGCTAGCGGGGCTCTATTCGAACACCGGGGAGCTGTTTTTT. It codes for CASSLVLAGLYSNTGELFF.

This chain links TRBV30 with TRBJ2-1, with D perhaps TRBD1 (6 bases). CDR1 is GTSNPN, CDR2 SVGIG, per germline (reference sequence). The ends were cut back, 3 bases at V and 1 base at J, with 10 bases in the middle. The CDR3 runs 14 residues. DNA for the CDR3: TGTGCCTGGAGACAGGGTCGGTCCTACAATGAGCAGTTCTTC. The encoded protein is CAWRQGRSYNEQFF.

The chain uses TRBV19 and TRBJ1-1; perhaps TRBD1 as D (6 bases). The CDR3 has 13 amino acids. V was shortened by 5 bases and J by 8 bases, with 15 bases between the two germline ends. Germline-derived CDR1 and CDR2 are LNHDA and SQIVND (reference sequence). The CDR3: CASSRGQYTEAFF. The CDR3 coding sequence is TGTGCCAGTAGTCGAGGACAGTATACGGAAGCTTTCTTT.

The chain recombines TRBV28 with TRBJ2-3; no clear D. CDR1 is MDHEN and CDR2 is SYDVKM in the germline V gene. The V and J ends lost 5 bases and 9 bases respectively, with 9 bases between them. The CDR3 consists of 11 residues. DNA for the CDR3: TGTGCCAGCAGTCCCCAGGTGACGCAGTATTTT. Protein: CASSPQVTQYF.

This chain connects TRBV5-1 to TRBJ2-2, with TRBD2 matching 7 bases. The CDR3 is made up of 14 amino acids. The junction had 5 bases not matched to a gene; V was cut back by 1 base and J by 8 bases. Germline lookup yields CDR1 SGHRS and CDR2 YFSETQ. CDR3 nucleotides: TGCGCCAGCAGCTTGCTAAGCGGGACTGGGGAGCTGTTTTTT. Protein: CASSLLSGTGELFF.